This T cell receptor (beta chain) was profiled in a study of cytotoxic CD8 clonotypes in ibrutinib-treated CLL. As for the study in general: The subjects consisted of roughly ten relapsed/refractory and fewer than 16 treatment-naive individuals, with approximately 17 IGHV unmutated. Among responders, around 25 were partial and 2 complete; after median approximately 62 months, about 15 stayed remitted and about 12 progressed. Response material was collected after a median approximately 12 months of treatment, range 6 to 36.

Clones were sequenced by immunoSEQ multiplex PCR, and TCRdb holds only the in-frame ones, with some missing. Here the sample spans about 12,000 clones, roughly 60% being singletons. General study results and limits: Increased clonality at ibrutinib response gave way to a return toward baseline at progression.

On this clone: What it recognizes is unknown.

Trimming pared 0 bases from V and 3 bases from J, leaving 14 bases between. Germline values: CDR1 SGHRS, CDR2 YFSETQ. The CDR3 contains 16 residues. The receptor's source is a human donor with chronic lymphocytic leukemia. The chain is built from TRBV5-1 and TRBJ2-3; possible D gene TRBD1, 6 bases. The input for sequencing was PBMCs, taken before ibrutinib treatment. CDR3 in DNA: TGCGCCAGCAGCTTGGAAGGGGGACCTGGAACAGATACGCAGTATTTT. Its protein product is CASSLEGGPGTDTQYF.